The next 28 T cell receptor beta chains were all read from a single sample in a study of tumor and adjacent non-tumor tissue in lung cancer. The template was RNA from unsorted bulk tissue. This non-tumor lung sample came from over 3 cm beyond the tumor edge. A modified ARM-PCR protocol with three rounds of nested PCR amplified TCRbeta. TCRdb processed the multiplex PCR reads anew with MiXCR; each CDR3 protein has one entry. The data hold tens of thousands of distinct CDR3 sequences, with roughly two thirds observed a single time. The sequencing input was distant non-tumor lung tissue. These receptors were collected from a woman in her seventies with non-small cell lung cancer.

This clonotype occurred many times. The rearrangement uses TRBV4-1 and TRBJ1-5; no reliable D call. Germline loops: CDR1 MGHRA, CDR2 YSYEKL. Trimming shortened V by 1 base and J by 5 bases, and 15 bases separated the two germline ends. This CDR3 has 16 residues. CDR3 DNA: TGCGCCAGCAGCCAAGTCGTTATCGGGGTGGATCAGCCCCAGCATTTT. Encoded protein: CASSQVVIGVDQPQHF.

Comments on this clonotype: A read error may account for a junction end that differs from germline. The chain recombines TRBV5-6 with TRBJ2-2; D perhaps matches TRBD1 (6 bases). CDR3 length equals 16 residues. Germline V lookup: CDR1 SGHDT, CDR2 YYEEEE. The CDR3 sequence: CASGSQGQANIGELFF. The CDR3 coding sequence is TGTGCCAGCGGATCGCAGGGGCAGGCGAACATCGGGGAGCTGTTTTTT.

Points on this clonotype: A junction boundary mismatches the germline segment, possibly from a read error. The chain joins TRBV4-1 to TRBJ1-2, with D hard to call. Per germline, CDR1 MGHRA and CDR2 YSYEKL. The CDR3 consists of 17 residues. CDR3 residues: CVSSQSTAVPFNYGYTF. The CDR3 DNA is TGCGTCAGCAGCCAATCAACCGCAGTTCCCTTTAACTATGGCTACACCTTC.

Details on this clonotype: Sequence at one end of the junction differs from germline and may be a read error. The V gene is TRBV5-4, the J gene TRBJ2-7; D gene uncertain. CDR1 and CDR2 (germline): SGHNT, YYREEE (reference sequence). The CDR3 totals 15 residues. The CDR3 nucleotides are TGTGCCAACAGCTCCAATTCCGGATACCCCTACGAGCAGTACTTC. Its protein is CANSSNSGYPYEQYF.

The count of this clonotype is one. At one of its ends the junction is not consistent with the germline gene, which may arise from a read error. V and J are TRBV28 and TRBJ2-4; a possible D gene is TRBD2 (5 bases). Germline V gene lookup returns CDR1 MDHEN and CDR2 SYDVKM. This CDR3 comprises 14 residues. The CDR3, as DNA: TGTGCCAGCTCCCGGGTGTTACCGGGAAACATTCAGTATTTC. Amino acids: CASSRVLPGNIQYF.

Turning to this clonotype: A read error may explain this, as a much larger clone is one base away. V is TRBV5-4 and J is TRBJ2-1, with 8 bases fitting TRBD2. The CDR3 consists of 17 residues. CDR1 is SGHNT, CDR2 YYREEE, per germline (reference sequence). The CDR3 protein is CACSLGGGAGAYNEQFF. Here the CDR3 DNA reads TGTGCCTGCAGCTTGGGGGGGGGAGCGGGAGCATATAATGAGCAGTTCTTC.

Notes on this clonotype: Possible read error: a much larger clone is one base away. V usage is TRBV28 and J usage is TRBJ2-5; maybe TRBD2 (5 bases). CDR1 is MDHEN, CDR2 SYDVKM, per germline. The CDR3 contains 14 residues. CDR3 amino acids: CASTLSTLWETQHF. As DNA, the CDR3 is TGTGCCAGCACTCTGTCGACTCTTTGGGAGACCCAGCACTTC.

The chain combines TRBV12-3 or TRBV12-4 with TRBJ1-5; no clear D gene. Deletions cut 9 bases from V and 6 bases from J, with 21 bases between. The CDR3 is 15 residues long. The DNA for the CDR3 is TGTGCCAGTGGTTTAGCGCCGCGGCACGGTCAGCCCCAGCATTTT. This sequence encodes CASGLAPRHGQPQHF.

Turning to this clonotype: A much bigger clone sits one base away, suggesting this may be a read error. The chain recombines TRBV20-1 with TRBJ1-2, with D possibly being TRBD1 (5 bases). The CDR3 is 13 amino acids. Trimming shortened V by 6 bases and J by 3 bases, and 14 bases separated the two germline ends. CDR1 is DFQATT and CDR2 is SNEGSKA in the germline V gene (reference sequence). CDR3 sequence reads: CSAPVQVDYGYTF. The CDR3 DNA sequence: TGCAGTGCCCCTGTACAGGTCGACTATGGCTACACCTTC.

Concerning this clonotype: At one end, the junction sequence differs from germline, possibly due to a read error. This chain uses TRBV11-1 with TRBJ2-7, with unresolved D. The CDR3 contains 15 residues. The germline CDR1 and CDR2 sequences are SGHAT and FQDESV (reference sequence). The CDR3 region is CGSSSFRVRAYEQYF. DNA for the CDR3: TGTGGCAGCAGCTCGTTCCGGGTCAGAGCCTACGAGCAGTACTTC.

The table lists this clonotype with a few counts. The V call is TRBV25-1, the J call TRBJ2-3; TRBD2 agrees at 14 bases. Germline loops: CDR1 MGHDK, CDR2 SYGVNS. This CDR3 has 18 residues. V trimming: 3 bases; J trimming: 2 bases; junction bases outside the gene matches: 7. The CDR3 region is CASSDTGTSGSLTDTQYF. CDR3 coding DNA: TGTGCCAGCAGTGACACCGGGACTAGCGGGAGCCTCACAGATACGCAGTATTTT.

For this clonotype: It may be a read error: a sequence one base away is much more abundant. V gene TRBV5-5 combines with J gene TRBJ2-1; TRBD2 matches at 10 bases. J gave up 6 bases and V 2 bases, and 2 bases lay outside the gene matches. Germline V CDR1 and CDR2: SGHKS, YYEKEE (reference sequence). The CDR3 totals 14 residues. CDR3 in DNA: TGTGCCAGCAGCTTACCTAGCGGGGGCAATGAGCAGTTCTTC. Encoded protein: CASSLPSGGNEQFF.

About this clonotype: One end of the junction is discordant with germline, which a read error may explain. The chain carries TRBV29-1 and TRBJ2-5; perhaps TRBD2 as D (6 bases). This CDR3 has 12 amino acids. Germline V gene data show CDR1 as SQVTM and CDR2 as ANQGSEA. This CDR3 reads CSVVGPGETQYF. Written as DNA, the CDR3 is TGCAGCGTTGTCGGACCGGGGGAGACCCAATACTTC.

The chain carries TRBV29-1 and TRBJ2-1, with TRBD2 matching over 10 bases. The germline V gene encodes CDR1 SQVTM and CDR2 ANQGSEA. J gave up 7 bases and V 6 bases, and 9 bases lay outside the gene matches. CDR3 length equals 14 residues. As DNA, the CDR3 is TGCAGCGTCTACGGGGCTAGCGGGGGTAATGAGCAGTTCTTC. This translates into CSVYGASGGNEQFF.

This chain links TRBV9 with TRBJ2-3; no clear D gene. CDR1 and CDR2 from the germline V gene are SGDLS and YYNGEE. The CDR3 has 15 amino acids. Trimming took off 5 bases at V and 4 bases at J, with 17 bases between the two ends. The CDR3 here is CASSRPGLDADTQYF. The CDR3 DNA follows: TGTGCCAGCAGTCGTCCGGGCCTAGACGCAGATACGCAGTATTTT. The full variable domain, its missing parts supplied by reference TRBV9 and TRBJ2-3, is DSGVTQTPKHLITATGQRVTLRCSPRSGDLSVYWYQQSLDQGLQFLIQYYNGEERAKGNILERFSAQQFPDLHSELNLSSLELGDSALYFCASSRPGLDADTQYFGPGTRLTVL.

This clonotype was detected ten times or more. This CDR3 is CASSQHKAGPGDPQYF. The CDR3 bases are TGTGCCAGCAGCCAACATAAGGCGGGACCCGGGGATCCCCAGTACTTC. The rearrangement joins TRBV4-2 to TRBJ2-5; D is possibly TRBD2 (6 bases). CDR1 is LGHNA and CDR2 is YNFKEQ in the germline V gene. Trimming pared 2 bases from V and 9 bases from J, leaving 22 bases between. The CDR3 totals 16 residues.

On this clonotype: Relative to the germline gene, one junction end is altered; a read error may explain this. V is TRBV4-1 and J is TRBJ1-1, with D unresolved. The CDR3 covers 14 residues. Germline V gene sequence: CDR1 MGHRA, CDR2 YSYEKL. The DNA for the CDR3 is TGCGCCAGCAGCCACCGGACGGAGAACTCTGAAGGTTTCTTT. Its translation is CASSHRTENSEGFF.

This rearrangement joins TRBV7-9 to TRBJ2-1, with 9 bases matching TRBD2. The germline V gene encodes CDR1 SEHNR and CDR2 FQNEAQ (reference sequence). The CDR3 is 18 residues long. V was clipped by 2 bases and J by 2 bases; unmatched bases: 10. DNA of the CDR3: TGTGCCAGCAGCTTAATCCTAGCACTAGCGGGTGCCTACAATGAGCAGTTCTTC. Translation gives CASSLILALAGAYNEQFF. Full variable domain (rest looked up from reference TRBV7-9 and TRBJ2-1): DTGVSQNPRHKITKRGQNVTFRCDPISEHNRLYWYRQTLGQGPEFLTYFQNEAQLEKSRLLSDRFSAERPKGSFSTLEIQRTEQGDSAMYLCASSLILALAGAYNEQFFGPGTRLTVL.

Of note for this clonotype: A junction end diverges from the germline sequence, so it may reflect a read error. The chain employs TRBV29-1 and TRBJ2-1; TRBD2 might be the D (5 bases). This CDR3 is built from 15 residues. The germline CDR1 and CDR2 sequences are SQVTM and ANQGSEA. The CDR3 region has the DNA TGCAGAGTTGAAGATTGGCAAGCGGCCGACAATGAGCAGTTCTTC. Translating gives CRVEDWQAADNEQFF.

This clonotype was counted a single time. A single base separates this from a much larger clone, so it may be a read error. The chain employs TRBV20-1 and TRBJ2-3, with D perhaps assigned TRBD1 or TRBD2 (5 bases each). Germline values: CDR1 DFQATT, CDR2 SNEGSKA (reference sequence). The CDR3 sequence is 12 residues long. The CDR3: CSATAGSDKQYF. In DNA form, the CDR3 reads TGCAGTGCTACCGCAGGGAGTGATAAGCAGTATTTT.

With respect to this clonotype: Just one base apart from a much larger clone, this may be a read error. This rearrangement joins TRBV20-1 to TRBJ1-5; 8 nucleotides match TRBD1. The CDR3 is 15 amino acids. Germline V CDR1 and CDR2: DFQATT, SNEGSKA (reference sequence). Losses at the gene ends were 3 bases for V and 7 bases for J; bases not matched to a gene: 11. The DNA of the CDR3 is TGCAGTGCTAGGGTGACAGGGGAGATGTGGCAGCCCCAGCATTTT. Amino acid sequence: CSARVTGEMWQPQHF.

This clonotype appeared a single time. Its ends do not fully match the called genes, so a read error is possible. The rearrangement joins TRBV10-2 to TRBJ2-3; weak D call: TRBD2 (5 bases). CDR1 is WSHSY and CDR2 is SAAADI in the germline V gene. The CDR3 has 17 residues. CDR3 sequence (DNA): TGCGCCAGCAGTGAGCCTCAAACCCGTCCTAGCACAGATACGCGGTATTTT. Translation gives CASSEPQTRPSTDTRYF.

V and J are TRBV5-1 and TRBJ2-7, with 9 bases matching TRBD2. CDR3 length: 15 residues. CDR1 is SGHRS, CDR2 YFSETQ, per germline. Unmatched junction bases numbered 7, after V lost 4 bases and J lost 2 bases. CDR3 coding DNA: TGCGCCAGCAGCATTAGCGGGAGTATCCCCTACGAGCAGTACTTC. Translation gives CASSISGSIPYEQYF.

This clonotype came up once. A junction boundary mismatches the germline segment, possibly from a read error. The chain has TRBV7-9 and TRBJ2-1, with D hard to call. From germline, CDR1 is SEHNR and CDR2 FQNEAQ (reference sequence). The CDR3 spans 13 residues. The CDR3 bases are TGTGCTAGCAATCAGTCGGTCTACAATGAGCAGTCCTTC. This sequence encodes CASNQSVYNEQSF.

About this clonotype itself: Germline and junction disagree at one end, which may indicate a read error. V is TRBV4-1 and J is TRBJ2-2; no definite D call. Per germline, CDR1 MGHRA and CDR2 YSYEKL. There are 14 residues in the CDR3. CDR3 in amino acids: CASSEVANTRELFF. CDR3 sequence (DNA): TGCGCCAGCTCGGAAGTGGCAAACACCCGGGAGCTGTTTTTT.

This chain connects TRBV11-2 to TRBJ2-3; 7 bases fit TRBD2. The V gene end was trimmed by 2 bases and the J gene end by 3 bases; junction bases not matched to a gene: 5. This CDR3 region has 15 residues. Per germline, CDR1 SGHAT and CDR2 FQNNGV. The CDR3: CASSLRNGRTDTQYF. CDR3 DNA sequence: TGTGCCAGCAGCTTAAGGAACGGGAGGACAGATACGCAGTATTTT.

V usage is TRBV20-1 and J usage is TRBJ1-5, with D maybe TRBD1 (6 bases). Germline CDR1 DFQATT, CDR2 SNEGSKA (reference sequence). The germline V and J ends were trimmed by 2 bases and 6 bases, with 17 bases remaining between them. This CDR3 is 15 amino acids long. CDR3 region: CSARRQDQVGQPQHF. The CDR3 nucleotides are TGCAGTGCTAGACGACAGGACCAGGTGGGTCAGCCCCAGCATTTT.

Concerning this clonotype itself: The conserved phenylalanine or tryptophan is not found at the CDR3 terminus, so this likely reflects a read error. The DNA is left out, because the CDR3 cannot be placed on it with certainty; the CDR3 is given as TCRdb lists it. V gene TRBV4-1 combines with J gene TRBJ1-1; the table assigns TRBD1, which was not confirmed against the DNA. Germline V lookup: CDR1 MGHRA, CDR2 YSYEKL. Including both end residues, the CDR3 is 14 amino acids long. The CDR3 reads CASSHRTENSETFL.